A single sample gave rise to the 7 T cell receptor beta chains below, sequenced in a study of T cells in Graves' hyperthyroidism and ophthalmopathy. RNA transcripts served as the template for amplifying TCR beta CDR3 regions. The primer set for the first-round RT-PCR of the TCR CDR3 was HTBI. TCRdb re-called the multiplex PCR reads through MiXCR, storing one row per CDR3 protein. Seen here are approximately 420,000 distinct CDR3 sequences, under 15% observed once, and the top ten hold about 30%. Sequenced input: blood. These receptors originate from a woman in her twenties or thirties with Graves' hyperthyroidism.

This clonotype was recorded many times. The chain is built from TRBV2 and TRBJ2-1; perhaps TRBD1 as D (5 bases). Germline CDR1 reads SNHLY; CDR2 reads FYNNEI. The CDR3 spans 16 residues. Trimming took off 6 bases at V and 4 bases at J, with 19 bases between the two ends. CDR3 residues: CASSPSGRVRYNEQFF. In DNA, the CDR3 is TGTGCCAGCAGCCCTTCGGGCAGGGTGAGGTACAATGAGCAGTTCTTC. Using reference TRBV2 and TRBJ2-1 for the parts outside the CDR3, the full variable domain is EPEVTQTPSHQVTQMGQEVILRCVPISNHLYFYWYRQILGQKVEFLVSFYNNEISEKSEIFDDQFSVERPDGSNFTLKIRSTKLEDSAMYFCASSPSGRVRYNEQFFGPGTRLTVL.

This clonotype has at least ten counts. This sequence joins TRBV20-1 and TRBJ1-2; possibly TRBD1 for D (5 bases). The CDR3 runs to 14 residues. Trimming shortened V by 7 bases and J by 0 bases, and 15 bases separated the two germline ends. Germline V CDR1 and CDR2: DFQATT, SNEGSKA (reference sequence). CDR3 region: CSVPVGVTNYGYTF. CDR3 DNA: TGCAGTGTTCCGGTAGGGGTCACTAACTATGGCTACACCTTC.

CDR3 bases: TGTGCCAGCAGCCAACAGACTAGGGGGCCCGGGGAGCTGTTTTTT. Protein product: CASSQQTRGPGELFF. This sequence joins TRBV14 and TRBJ2-2; a weak D match, TRBD1 (7 bases). Per germline, CDR1 SGHDN and CDR2 FVKESK. Trimming removed 2 bases from V and 6 bases from J, with 13 bases in between. This CDR3 is 15 amino acids long.

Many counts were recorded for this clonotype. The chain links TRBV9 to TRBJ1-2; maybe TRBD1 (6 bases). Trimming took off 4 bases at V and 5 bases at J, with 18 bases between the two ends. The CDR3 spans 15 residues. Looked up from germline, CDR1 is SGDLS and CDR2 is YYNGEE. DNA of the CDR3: TGTGCCAGCAGCTCAGGAGGGGGTTTAGGGTATGGCTACACCTTC. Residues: CASSSGGGLGYGYTF.

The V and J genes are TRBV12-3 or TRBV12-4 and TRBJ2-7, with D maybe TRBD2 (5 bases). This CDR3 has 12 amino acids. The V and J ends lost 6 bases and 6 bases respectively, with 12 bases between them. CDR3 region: CASRADSAEQYF. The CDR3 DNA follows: TGTGCCAGCAGGGCGGATAGCGCCGAGCAGTACTTC.

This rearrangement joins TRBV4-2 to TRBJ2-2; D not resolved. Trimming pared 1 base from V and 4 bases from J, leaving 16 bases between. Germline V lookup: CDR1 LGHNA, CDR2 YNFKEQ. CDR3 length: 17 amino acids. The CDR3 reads CASSQGRAPSTTGELFF. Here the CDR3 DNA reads TGTGCCAGCAGCCAAGGTAGAGCGCCCAGCACCACCGGGGAGCTGTTTTTT.

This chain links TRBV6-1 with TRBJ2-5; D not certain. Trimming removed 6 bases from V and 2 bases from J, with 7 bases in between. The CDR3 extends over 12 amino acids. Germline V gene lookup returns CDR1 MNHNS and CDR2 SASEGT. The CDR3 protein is CASRSVQETQYF. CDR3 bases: TGTGCCAGCAGGTCGGTGCAAGAGACCCAGTACTTC.